This T cell receptor beta chain was observed in a study of blood T cell repertoires in COVID-19. Across the study: Acute and convalescent COVID-19 samples came from the United States, Italy and Spain. PBMCs, B-cell-depleted T cells, or T cells provided the cDNA or gDNA that made up the material.

As originally analysed: Quantification of nucleated cells was approximated via reference gene primer amplification. Profiling relied on immunoSEQ multiplex PCR, and the TCRdb table lists in-frame clones only, not all of them. V, J and clone size are taken as reported in that table, and D and trimming were inferred from the DNA itself. The profile shows about 220,000 clones, 85% of them singletons. V lost 3 bases, J lost 1 base, and 3 bases stayed unmatched. The CDR3 is made up of 15 amino acids. Germline CDR1 and CDR2: SGHDT and YYEEEE. Enrollment of patients from Seattle took place during active infection, with longitudinal follow-up.

The sequence was obtained from a woman aged 70-85 years with COVID-19, enrolled during active disease. This chain joins TRBV5-6 and TRBJ2-7; TRBD2 aligns across 11 bases. The source material was peripheral blood. Written as DNA, the CDR3 is TGTGCCAGCAGCTCGGGACTAGCGGCGTCCTACGAGCAGTACTTC. This gives the protein CASSSGLAASYEQYF.